This is a list of T cell receptor beta chains from one sample in a study of CD8 T cells in ankylosing spondylitis. TCRdb independently ran MiXCR on the 5' RACE reads; one entry per CDR3 protein. The table shows approximately 350,000 distinct CDR3 sequences, with roughly 14% occurring only once. The specimen was blood, either unsorted or a sorted T cell fraction (not recorded which). These receptor sequences come from a male donor with ankylosing spondylitis or in good health (not recorded which). CDR3s include the opening cysteine and the closing phenylalanine or tryptophan. A D gene is named only where the DNA matches it firmly. Rows may omit the clone size; those that give it use once, few, many or a size class.

v_gene: TRBV5-1
d_gene: .
j_gene: TRBJ2-5
abundance: .
CDR3nt: TGCGCCAGCAGCCCGGGTGGGGGGACAGAGACCCAGTACTTC
CDR3aa: CASSPGGGTETQYF

v_gene: TRBV7-2
d_gene: .
j_gene: TRBJ2-7
abundance: once
CDR3nt: TGTGCCAGCACCGGAAGGGGGGGCCCCTACGAGCAGTACTTC
CDR3aa: CASTGRGGPYEQYF

v_gene: TRBV27
d_gene: .
j_gene: TRBJ1-1
abundance: few
CDR3nt: TGTGCCAGCAGTTCGACAGGTGGTGGGCAAGCTTTCTTT
CDR3aa: CASSSTGGGQAFF

v_gene: TRBV27
d_gene: .
j_gene: TRBJ2-2
abundance: few
CDR3nt: TGTGCCAGCAAGTTAGGACAGACTACCGGGGAGCTGTTTTTT
CDR3aa: CASKLGQTTGELFF

v_gene: TRBV20-1
d_gene: .
j_gene: TRBJ1-2
abundance: .
CDR3nt: TGCAGTGCTAGAGATCAACGGAACTATGGCTACACCTTC
CDR3aa: CSARDQRNYGYTF

v_gene: TRBV12-3/TRBV12-4
d_gene: .
j_gene: TRBJ1-1
abundance: few
CDR3nt: TGTGCCAGCAGCGCCGGAGGATCGGCGAACACTGAAGCTTTCTTT
CDR3aa: CASSAGGSANTEAFF

v_gene: TRBV4-2
d_gene: .
j_gene: TRBJ2-5
abundance: .
CDR3nt: TGTGCCAGCAGCCAGCAGGGGGGGCGGAGTAGGGACCAAGAGACCCAGTACTTC
CDR3aa: CASSQQGGRSRDQETQYF

v_gene: TRBV4-2
d_gene: .
j_gene: TRBJ2-1
abundance: .
CDR3nt: TGTGCCAGCAGCCAAGAGAAGGTAGTCGGTGACAATGAGCAGTTCTTC
CDR3aa: CASSQEKVVGDNEQFF

v_gene: TRBV10-2
d_gene: TRBD1
j_gene: TRBJ1-4
abundance: .
CDR3nt: TGCGCCAGCAGTCGACAGGGTTGGAATGAAAAACTGTTTTTT
CDR3aa: CASSRQGWNEKLFF

v_gene: TRBV12-3/TRBV12-4
d_gene: .
j_gene: TRBJ1-5
abundance: many
CDR3nt: TGTGCCAGCAGGGACGGGAATCAGCCCCAGCATTTT
CDR3aa: CASRDGNQPQHF

v_gene: TRBV12-3/TRBV12-4
d_gene: .
j_gene: TRBJ2-1
abundance: .
CDR3nt: TGTGCCAGCATGGGTAATGAGCAGTTCTTC
CDR3aa: CASMGNEQFF

v_gene: TRBV5-1
d_gene: .
j_gene: TRBJ2-3
abundance: few
CDR3nt: TGCGCCAGCGGACCCAATCGGAATACAGATACGCAGTATTTT
CDR3aa: CASGPNRNTDTQYF

v_gene: TRBV20-1
d_gene: TRBD1
j_gene: TRBJ2-1
abundance: .
CDR3nt: TGCAGTACCAACAGGGGCCCCTACAATGAGCAGTTCTTC
CDR3aa: CSTNRGPYNEQFF

v_gene: TRBV10-3
d_gene: .
j_gene: TRBJ2-1
abundance: .
CDR3nt: TGTGCCATCAGTGAGTCGCCCGGGGCCCCTTACAATGAGCAGTTCTTC
CDR3aa: CAISESPGAPYNEQFF

v_gene: TRBV7-8
d_gene: TRBD2
j_gene: TRBJ2-5
abundance: few
CDR3nt: TGTGCCAGCAGCTTATCTAGCGGGAGTGCCCAGTACTTC
CDR3aa: CASSLSSGSAQYF

v_gene: TRBV11-2
d_gene: .
j_gene: TRBJ1-2
abundance: .
CDR3nt: TGTGCCAGCAGCCCCCTGACAGTGATCTATGGCTACACCTTC
CDR3aa: CASSPLTVIYGYTF

v_gene: TRBV4-1
d_gene: TRBD1
j_gene: TRBJ1-1
abundance: few
CDR3nt: TGCGCCAGCAGCCTCCACCCTCGGTCCAGGGGGGTAGAAGCTTTCTTT
CDR3aa: CASSLHPRSRGVEAFF

v_gene: TRBV3-1
d_gene: .
j_gene: TRBJ1-1
abundance: .
CDR3nt: TGTGCCAGCAGCCAAGAACTTGTTGAGGGCACTGAAGCTTTCTTT
CDR3aa: CASSQELVEGTEAFF

v_gene: TRBV24-1
d_gene: TRBD1
j_gene: TRBJ2-5
abundance: many
CDR3nt: TGTGCCACCAGTGATGGACAGGGGAATGGAGAGACCCAGTACTTC
CDR3aa: CATSDGQGNGETQYF

v_gene: TRBV10-3
d_gene: .
j_gene: TRBJ2-7
abundance: .
CDR3nt: TGTGCCATCAGTGAGTCTCAGGGACGGAGCTCCTACGAGCAGTACTTC
CDR3aa: CAISESQGRSSYEQYF

v_gene: TRBV27
d_gene: .
j_gene: TRBJ1-5
abundance: few
CDR3nt: TGTGCCAGCAGCCCAGCGGGGGGGCCCAGCAATCAGCCCCAGCATTTT
CDR3aa: CASSPAGGPSNQPQHF

v_gene: TRBV20-1
d_gene: .
j_gene: TRBJ1-4
abundance: few
CDR3nt: TGCAGTGCTAGAGATCCCCTGAGGGGGGAAAAACTGTTTTTT
CDR3aa: CSARDPLRGEKLFF

v_gene: TRBV12-3/TRBV12-4
d_gene: .
j_gene: TRBJ1-1
abundance: .
CDR3nt: TGTGCCAGCAGTTTAGATTTGCAGAACACTGAAGCTTTCTTT
CDR3aa: CASSLDLQNTEAFF

v_gene: TRBV5-1
d_gene: TRBD1
j_gene: TRBJ2-2
abundance: .
CDR3nt: TGCGCCAGCAGCTTGAGGGACAGGGTAATCACCGGGGAGCTGTTTTTT
CDR3aa: CASSLRDRVITGELFF

v_gene: TRBV7-2
d_gene: TRBD2
j_gene: TRBJ2-3
abundance: .
CDR3nt: TGTGCCAGCAGCTTAGTGGGGACTAGCAGGGCAGATACGCAGTATTTT
CDR3aa: CASSLVGTSRADTQYF

v_gene: TRBV20-1
d_gene: .
j_gene: TRBJ1-4
abundance: .
CDR3nt: TGCAGTGCTACCTCCAGAGGGGCAACTAATGAAAAACTGTTTTTT
CDR3aa: CSATSRGATNEKLFF

v_gene: TRBV7-6
d_gene: .
j_gene: TRBJ2-3
abundance: .
CDR3nt: TGTGCCAGCAGATCGAGCCACGGCGCAGATACGCAGTATTTT
CDR3aa: CASRSSHGADTQYF

v_gene: TRBV19
d_gene: .
j_gene: TRBJ2-3
abundance: .
CDR3nt: TGTGCCAGTAGTACCTGGGGGGACGCCACAGATACGCAGTATTTT
CDR3aa: CASSTWGDATDTQYF

v_gene: TRBV4-1
d_gene: .
j_gene: TRBJ2-7
abundance: .
CDR3nt: TGCGCCAGCAGCCCTACAGGTGCAAGCTCCTACGAGCAGTACTTC
CDR3aa: CASSPTGASSYEQYF

v_gene: TRBV5-1
d_gene: .
j_gene: TRBJ2-1
abundance: few
CDR3nt: TGCGCCAGCAGCTTGAAACAACCGAGCTCCTACAATGAGCAGTTCTTC
CDR3aa: CASSLKQPSSYNEQFF

v_gene: TRBV2
d_gene: .
j_gene: TRBJ2-3
abundance: few
CDR3nt: TGTGCCAGCAGTGAAGGGGGGGTAGATCGGGCATATTTT
CDR3aa: CASSEGGVDRAYF

v_gene: TRBV6-1
d_gene: .
j_gene: TRBJ1-1
abundance: .
CDR3nt: TGTGCCAGCAGTGAAGACAGGGTAGGGTATCGCGCTTTCTTT
CDR3aa: CASSEDRVGYRAFF

v_gene: TRBV4-1
d_gene: TRBD1
j_gene: TRBJ2-2
abundance: few
CDR3nt: TGCGCCAGCAGCCCTGGGCTGGACAGGGGGCTCGCAGGGGGCGGGGAGCTGTTTTTT
CDR3aa: CASSPGLDRGLAGGGELFF

v_gene: TRBV6-5
d_gene: TRBD2
j_gene: TRBJ2-7
abundance: .
CDR3nt: TGTGCCAGCAGTTACTCGACGCAGGGCGGGGGCTACGAGCAGTACTTC
CDR3aa: CASSYSTQGGGYEQYF

v_gene: TRBV5-5
d_gene: .
j_gene: TRBJ1-5
abundance: few
CDR3nt: TGTGCCAGCAGCTTAGCAGGGGAGCCTCGAGGGCCCCAGCATTTT
CDR3aa: CASSLAGEPRGPQHF

v_gene: TRBV5-1
d_gene: .
j_gene: TRBJ2-7
abundance: .
CDR3nt: TGCGCCAGCAGCTTCTCGCAGGGGGGCATGGAGCAGTACTTC
CDR3aa: CASSFSQGGMEQYF

v_gene: TRBV29-1
d_gene: TRBD2
j_gene: TRBJ2-3
abundance: .
CDR3nt: TGCAGCGTTGCGCGGACTAGCGTCACAGATACGCAGTATTTT
CDR3aa: CSVARTSVTDTQYF

v_gene: TRBV27
d_gene: TRBD1
j_gene: TRBJ1-2
abundance: .
CDR3nt: TGTGCCAGCAGTTTATTGACCCATCAACGGGACAGGGGGGGATCGTACTATGGCTACACCTTC
CDR3aa: CASSLLTHQRDRGGSYYGYTF

v_gene: TRBV6-2/TRBV6-3
d_gene: TRBD1
j_gene: TRBJ1-5
abundance: .
CDR3nt: TGTGCCAGCAGTCCCACCGGGACAGGGTATCAGCCCCAGCATTTT
CDR3aa: CASSPTGTGYQPQHF

v_gene: TRBV10-3
d_gene: .
j_gene: TRBJ2-3
abundance: .
CDR3nt: TGTGCCATCAGTGAGTCGTGGGGTGGCACAGATACGCAGTATTTT
CDR3aa: CAISESWGGTDTQYF

v_gene: TRBV7-2
d_gene: .
j_gene: TRBJ1-6
abundance: few
CDR3nt: TGTGCCAGCAGCGGGACGTGGGCGAGTTGGAATTCACCCCTCCACTTT
CDR3aa: CASSGTWASWNSPLHF

v_gene: TRBV20-1
d_gene: .
j_gene: TRBJ1-5
abundance: .
CDR3nt: TGCAGTGCTAGAGGCGGCTTACACAATCAGCCCCAGCATTTT
CDR3aa: CSARGGLHNQPQHF

v_gene: TRBV4-2
d_gene: TRBD2
j_gene: TRBJ2-3
abundance: .
CDR3nt: TGTGCCAGCAGCCCCGGACTAGCGTCGGGCACAGATACGCAGTATTTT
CDR3aa: CASSPGLASGTDTQYF

v_gene: TRBV29-1
d_gene: .
j_gene: TRBJ2-2
abundance: .
CDR3nt: TGCAGCGCCCATCCCGGGACTTTCACCGGGGAGCTGTTTTTT
CDR3aa: CSAHPGTFTGELFF

v_gene: TRBV20-1
d_gene: .
j_gene: TRBJ1-4
abundance: few
CDR3nt: TGCAGTGCTAGACGATGGGACAAGGGTAATGAAAAACTGTTTTTT
CDR3aa: CSARRWDKGNEKLFF

v_gene: TRBV9
d_gene: TRBD2
j_gene: TRBJ2-1
abundance: .
CDR3nt: TGTGCCAGCAGCGTAGAAGCGGGGGCACAGTTCTTC
CDR3aa: CASSVEAGAQFF

v_gene: TRBV5-1
d_gene: TRBD2
j_gene: TRBJ2-1
abundance: .
CDR3nt: TGCGCCAGCAGCTTGGTTGGGACTAGCGTTTTCTCCTACAATGAGCAGTTCTTC
CDR3aa: CASSLVGTSVFSYNEQFF

v_gene: TRBV7-9
d_gene: .
j_gene: TRBJ1-1
abundance: .
CDR3nt: TGTGCCAGCAGCTTAGGTGGGGCAGAGCTGAACACTGAAGCTTTCTTT
CDR3aa: CASSLGGAELNTEAFF

v_gene: TRBV7-6
d_gene: .
j_gene: TRBJ2-1
abundance: many
CDR3nt: TGTGCCAGCACCCTGTCCACTTACAATGAGCAGTTCTTC
CDR3aa: CASTLSTYNEQFF